The 8 T cell receptor beta chains below were found in one sample sequenced in a study of blood T cell repertoires in COVID-19. The table came from immunoSEQ multiplex PCR; TCRdb's copy has only in-frame clones and leaves some out. The data contain about 180,000 clones, approximately 83% of them seen just once; the ten biggest clones take up roughly 11%. What was sequenced was peripheral blood. These receptors were collected from a human donor with active or convalescent COVID-19. The donor label of this sample is uncertain.

The chain has TRBV5-4 and TRBJ1-1; D remains ambiguous. Trimming removed 3 bases at V and 7 bases at J, with 13 bases between. Germline values: CDR1 SGHNT, CDR2 YYREEE (reference sequence). The CDR3 sequence is 13 residues long. CDR3 DNA: TGTGCCAGCAGCTCCAAGGTTGGGAGTGAAGCTTTCTTT. It encodes CASSSKVGSEAFF.

The J gene is TRBJ2-2, the V gene TRBV7-2; no clear D. The germline V and J ends were trimmed by 3 bases and 13 bases, with 15 bases remaining between them. The CDR3 totals 13 residues. CDR1 is SGHTA, CDR2 FQGNSA, per germline. CDR3 sequence reads: CASSLALLGGLFF. CDR3 nucleotide sequence: TGTGCCAGCAGCTTGGCTCTCCTAGGTGGGCTGTTTTTT.

V and J are TRBV6-5 and TRBJ2-7, with TRBD1 identical over 7 bases. Trimming cost V 5 bases and J 3 bases; bases outside gene matches: 10. The CDR3 length is 15 residues. Germline V lookup: CDR1 MNHEY, CDR2 SVGAGI. The CDR3 protein is CASSITRDRVYEQYF. CDR3 nucleotide sequence: TGTGCCAGCAGTATAACCCGGGACAGAGTCTACGAGCAGTACTTC.

This sequence joins TRBV3-1 (or the pseudogene TRBV3-2) and TRBJ1-2; a weak D match, TRBD1 (6 bases). This CDR3 region has 15 residues. V dropped 1 base and J dropped 3 bases, with 12 bases sitting between them. Germline V gene sequence: CDR1 LGHDT, CDR2 YNNKEL (reference sequence). The DNA for the CDR3 is TGTGCCAGCAGCCAAGGGGTAGGGGGTTACTATGGCTACACCTTC. As protein: CASSQGVGGYYGYTF.

V gene TRBV9 combines with J gene TRBJ1-4; 9 nucleotides align to TRBD1. Germline CDR1 SGDLS, CDR2 YYNGEE. The CDR3 is made up of 15 amino acids. Germline trimming cut 0 bases from V and 3 bases from J; bases unmatched to any gene: 0. The CDR3 loop is CASSVGQGANEKLFF. In DNA form, the CDR3 reads TGTGCCAGCAGCGTAGGACAGGGGGCTAATGAAAAACTGTTTTTT.

V and J are TRBV11-2 and TRBJ2-5; perhaps TRBD2 as D (5 bases). Between the trimmed V and J ends, which lost 0 bases and 7 bases, there was a span of 12 bases. Germline CDR1 SGHAT, CDR2 FQNNGV. CDR3 length: 14 amino acids. The CDR3 is CASSLDRGRTTQYF. The CDR3 coding sequence is TGTGCCAGCAGCTTAGATAGAGGGCGAACGACCCAGTACTTC.

V and J are TRBV12-3 or TRBV12-4 and TRBJ1-6, with 9 nucleotides matching TRBD1. There are 13 residues in the CDR3. Losses at the gene ends were 5 bases for V and 9 bases for J; bases not matched to a gene: 2. CDR3 coding DNA: TGTGCCAGCAGTCCGGGACAGGGTTCACCCCTCCACTTT. Translating it yields CASSPGQGSPLHF.

The V call is TRBV28, the J call TRBJ1-6; the D gene is possibly TRBD1 (5 bases). This CDR3 is built from 15 residues. V was pared by 6 bases and J by 4 bases, with 13 bases between. Germline CDR1 reads MDHEN; CDR2 reads SYDVKM. CDR3 sequence (DNA): TGTGCCAGCAGGGCCTTCAGACAGTATAATTCACCCCTCCACTTT. Protein sequence: CASRAFRQYNSPLHF.